The 22 T cell receptor beta chains below all came from one sample that was sequenced in a study of PD-L1 blockade in urothelial cancer. Sequencing was performed with immunoSEQ multiplex PCR; in TCRdb, only in-frame clones are kept and a portion is missing. This table has 17,000 or so clones, 87% appearing once. The specimen comprised PBMCs, sampled around atezolizumab (anti-PD-L1) treatment. The receptors originated from a man in his fifties or sixties with urothelial cancer.

The chain uses TRBV5-1 and TRBJ2-1; 7 bases line up with TRBD1. CDR1 is SGHRS, CDR2 YFSETQ, per germline. The ends lost 3 bases at V and 3 bases at J; junction bases unmatched: 6. The CDR3 is made up of 15 amino acids. The CDR3 DNA reads TGCGCCAGCAGCTCTTCGGACAGGCTCTACAATGAGCAGTTCTTC. This translates into CASSSSDRLYNEQFF.

This clone has a handful of counts. J is TRBJ2-2 and V is TRBV25-1; 9 bases are shared with TRBD2. The ends lost 6 bases at V and 6 bases at J; junction bases unmatched: 5. This CDR3 region has 14 residues. Germline assignment: CDR1 MGHDK and CDR2 SYGVNS. The DNA of the CDR3 is TGTGCCAGCAGGGGGGTAGCGGGAGCCGGGGAGCTGTTTTTT. Translated, it gives CASRGVAGAGELFF.

Turning to this clone: Other DNA sequences in the sample encode the same CDR3. The rearrangement joins TRBV7-9 to TRBJ2-3; weak D call: TRBD2 (6 bases). The germline CDR1 and CDR2 sequences are SEHNR and FQNEAQ (reference sequence). The CDR3 runs to 15 residues. V shed 4 bases and J shed 3 bases, with 14 bases lying between them. In DNA form, the CDR3 reads TGTGCCAGCAGCTCCGCCGGAGGGTTGACAGATACGCAGTATTTT. It is translated as CASSSAGGLTDTQYF.

This clone has only a few counts. The chain combines TRBV27 with TRBJ2-5; 10 nucleotides align to TRBD1. The V gene end was trimmed by 3 bases and the J gene end by 3 bases; junction bases not matched to a gene: 7. Per germline, CDR1 MNHEY and CDR2 SMNVEV (reference sequence). This CDR3 is 16 amino acids long. The CDR3 protein is CASSFRTGGRKETQYF. Here the CDR3 DNA reads TGTGCCAGCAGTTTCCGGACAGGGGGGAGAAAAGAGACCCAGTACTTC.

The gene calls are TRBV27 and TRBJ2-3; 7 bases line up with TRBD1. This CDR3 contains 16 residues. Germline-derived CDR1 and CDR2 are MNHEY and SMNVEV (reference sequence). After removal of 5 bases from V and 2 bases from J, the junction contained 10 bases not matched to a gene. This CDR3 is CASSRRQGTHTDTQYF. The DNA of the CDR3 is TGTGCCAGCAGTCGGAGACAGGGAACTCACACAGATACGCAGTATTTT.

The V call is TRBV13, the J call TRBJ1-6; 8 nucleotides line up with TRBD1. Germline V gene sequence: CDR1 PRHDT, CDR2 FYEKMQ (reference sequence). The CDR3 sequence is 14 residues long. The V gene end was trimmed by 5 bases and the J gene end by 9 bases; junction bases not matched to a gene: 6. CDR3 nucleotide sequence: TGTGCCAGCAGCCAACAGGGGGTCAGTTCACCCCTCCACTTT. Its protein is CASSQQGVSSPLHF.

The table lists this clone with a few counts. The chain carries TRBV19 and TRBJ2-7; D gene uncertain. Germline V gives CDR1 LNHDA, CDR2 SQIVND (reference sequence). V dropped 11 bases and J dropped 0 bases, with 17 bases sitting between them. The CDR3 is 14 residues long. CDR3 coding DNA: TGTGCCGGTTACGCCAGCCGGGTCTCCTACGAGCAGTACTTC. This codes for CAGYASRVSYEQYF. The whole variable domain, remainder taken from reference TRBV19 and TRBJ2-7, is DGGITQSPKYLFRKEGQNVTLSCEQNLNHDAMYWYRQDPGQGLRLIYYSQIVNDFQKGDIAEGYSVSREKKESFPLTVTSAQKNPTAFYLCAGYASRVSYEQYFGPGTRLTVT.

The CDR3 nucleotides read TGTGCCAGCAGCGCTGAGGCCCTAAGCACAGATACGCAGTATTTT. It yields the protein CASSAEALSTDTQYF. This rearrangement joins TRBV9 to TRBJ2-3; D not resolved. This CDR3 has 15 amino acids. CDR1 and CDR2 (germline): SGDLS, YYNGEE. The V end lost 3 bases, the J end lost 0 bases, and 11 bases lay between the germline ends. Full variable domain (outside the CDR3, taken from reference TRBV9 and TRBJ2-3): DSGVTQTPKHLITATGQRVTLRCSPRSGDLSVYWYQQSLDQGLQFLIQYYNGEERAKGNILERFSAQQFPDLHSELNLSSLELGDSALYFCASSAEALSTDTQYFGPGTRLTVL.

This rearrangement joins TRBV19 to TRBJ2-7; TRBD1 matches 7 bases. CDR3 length: 15 amino acids. After removal of 5 bases from V and 1 base from J, the junction contained 8 bases not matched to a gene. CDR1 is LNHDA and CDR2 is SQIVND in the germline V gene (reference sequence). CDR3 DNA: TGTGCCAGTAGTCCATCCCGGGACAGTTCCTACGAGCAGTACTTC. Protein product: CASSPSRDSSYEQYF.

The V and J genes are TRBV18 and TRBJ2-1; 14 bases fit TRBD2. The germline gives CDR1 KGHSH, CDR2 LQKENI. The CDR3 is 16 residues long. V lost 4 bases to trimming and J lost 9 bases; unmatched junction nucleotides: 8. CDR3 loop: CASSLGTSGSGGEQFF. CDR3 sequence (DNA): TGTGCCAGCTCACTGGGGACTAGCGGGAGCGGCGGTGAGCAGTTCTTC.

The V gene is TRBV4-2, the J gene TRBJ1-2; 7 bases line up with TRBD1. CDR3 length equals 16 residues. Germline assignment: CDR1 LGHNA and CDR2 YNFKEQ. V lost 0 bases, J lost 1 base, and 5 bases stayed unmatched. In nucleotides, the CDR3 is TGTGCCAGCAGCCAAGAGACAGGGCATGGTAACTATGGCTACACCTTC. Translating gives CASSQETGHGNYGYTF.

By sample fraction, this clone is medium-sized (0.01 to 0.1%). The chain combines TRBV10-2 with TRBJ2-3; 8 bases match TRBD2. CDR3 length equals 13 residues. Germline loops: CDR1 WSHSY, CDR2 SAAADI. Losses at the gene ends were 0 bases for V and 12 bases for J; bases not matched to a gene: 5. CDR3 in amino acids: CASSESPGTSQYF. The CDR3 region has the DNA TGCGCCAGCAGTGAGTCTCCCGGGACTAGTCAGTATTTT.

The genes are TRBV28 and TRBJ1-1; D uncertain. In germline, CDR1 is MDHEN, CDR2 SYDVKM. This CDR3 comprises 15 residues. Deletions cut 3 bases from V and 1 base from J, with 12 bases between. The CDR3 here is CASSFRQTQNTEAFF. DNA for the CDR3: TGTGCCAGCAGTTTCCGTCAGACACAGAACACTGAAGCTTTCTTT.

This clone occurred once. The rearrangement links TRBV9 to TRBJ2-5; tentative D call: TRBD2 (5 bases). Germline loops: CDR1 SGDLS, CDR2 YYNGEE. V was pared by 4 bases and J by 5 bases, with 12 bases between. The CDR3 contains 13 residues. For the CDR3, the DNA is TGTGCCAGCAGCCCCCGGCCGGGGGAGACCCAGTACTTC. Translation gives CASSPRPGETQYF.

This chain connects TRBV19 to TRBJ1-1; D possibly corresponds to TRBD1 (5 bases). Germline V gene data show CDR1 as LNHDA and CDR2 as SQIVND (reference sequence). V dropped 7 bases and J dropped 5 bases, with 17 bases sitting between them. The CDR3 spans 14 residues. The CDR3 nucleotides are TGTGCCAGTACCCCCGGGGGGGTATTGACTGAAGCTTTCTTT. Translating it yields CASTPGGVLTEAFF.

The CDR3 DNA sequence: TGTGCCAGCAGCGCCCAGGGGGCGCTTGATCACACTGAAGCTTTCTTT. Protein: CASSAQGALDHTEAFF. This chain uses TRBV11-2 with TRBJ1-1; 8 bases match TRBD1. The V gene end was trimmed by 5 bases and the J gene end by 3 bases; junction bases not matched to a gene: 11. There are 16 residues in the CDR3. The germline V gene encodes CDR1 SGHAT and CDR2 FQNNGV.

V and J are TRBV11-2 and TRBJ2-3; 12 nucleotides align to TRBD2. Per germline, CDR1 SGHAT and CDR2 FQNNGV. This CDR3 contains 16 residues. J lost 0 bases, V lost 5 bases, and 3 bases had no gene match. The chain's CDR3 is CASSTGLAGSTDTQYF. The DNA of the CDR3 is TGTGCCAGCAGCACCGGACTAGCGGGAAGCACAGATACGCAGTATTTT.

The rearrangement links TRBV7-3 to TRBJ2-6, with 8 bases aligning to TRBD1. There are 18 residues in the CDR3. The V and J ends lost 5 bases and 2 bases, in that order; junction bases with no gene match: 11. Per the germline V gene, CDR1 is SGHTA and CDR2 is FQGTGA. CDR3 region: CASSPRTGIVPGANVLTF. DNA of the CDR3: TGTGCCAGCAGCCCACGGACAGGGATCGTCCCTGGGGCCAACGTCCTGACTTTC.

This chain links TRBV5-8 with TRBJ1-5, with 8 bases that match TRBD1. The V and J ends lost 0 bases and 7 bases, in that order; junction bases with no gene match: 6. CDR3 length: 15 amino acids. Germline CDR1 reads SGHTS; CDR2 reads YDEGEE. As DNA, the CDR3 is TGTGCCAGCAGCTTGGTTACGACAGGGGTCCAGCCCCAGCATTTT. Encoded protein: CASSLVTTGVQPQHF.

The DNA for the CDR3 is TGTGCCAGCAGCCAGTTAGACTCCCCCTACTATGGCTACACCTTC. Translated: CASSQLDSPYYGYTF. The chain carries TRBV5-4 and TRBJ1-2, with unresolved D. V gave up 4 bases and J gave up 3 bases, with 16 bases separating them. CDR3 length equals 15 residues. Germline CDR1 and CDR2: SGHNT and YYREEE (reference sequence).

The J gene is TRBJ2-3, the V gene TRBV9, with 12 bases that match TRBD2. CDR3 length: 17 residues. With 4 bases clipped from V and 3 bases from J, the junction kept 9 bases outside the gene matches. Germline-derived CDR1 and CDR2 are SGDLS and YYNGEE. The CDR3 bases are TGTGCCAGCAGCTTGGCTAGCGGGGGGGCCTCGACAGATACGCAGTATTTT. This sequence encodes CASSLASGGASTDTQYF.

V usage is TRBV11-2 and J usage is TRBJ1-5; possible D gene TRBD1, 5 bases. The germline V gene has CDR1 SGHAT and CDR2 FQNNGV. Trimming shortened V by 2 bases and J by 2 bases, and 10 bases separated the two germline ends. The CDR3 is 15 amino acids. The CDR3 reads CASSLSGSGNQPQHF. CDR3 bases: TGTGCCAGCAGCTTATCAGGGTCTGGCAATCAGCCCCAGCATTTT.